One TCR beta chain is described in this entry. TCRdb used MiXCR to reprocess the RT-PCR reads, holding one entry per CDR3 protein. Of approximately 57,000 distinct CDR3 sequences listed, about an eighth were seen once; the top ten hold less than 35%. The sample is drawn from a study of patients and donors after allogeneic stem cell transplantation. The germline V gene has CDR1 SQVTM and CDR2 ANQGSEA. V was shortened by 7 bases and J by 1 base, with 22 bases between the two germline ends. The CDR3 sequence is 16 residues long. Material: blood, either unsorted or a sorted T cell fraction (not recorded which). The chain couples TRBV29-1 to TRBJ1-2; TRBD1 might be the D (5 bases). This receptor was obtained from a human donor who was either an allogeneic HSCT recipient or a stem cell or donor lymphocyte infusion donor (not recorded which). It is not recorded whose cells these are; they may come from a transplant donor. The CDR3 nucleotides read TGCAGCGCCCTACCTCCCGATGGGGCGGGTAACTATGGCTACACCTTC. Residues: CSALPPDGAGNYGYTF. Looking up the rest from reference TRBV29-1 and TRBJ1-2 gives the full variable domain: SAVISQKPSRDICQRGTSLTIQCQVDSQVTMMFWYRQQPGQSLTLIATANQGSEATYESGFVIDKFPISRPNLTFSTLTVSNMSPEDSSIYLCSALPPDGAGNYGYTFGSGTRLTVV.